This TCR beta chain was recorded in a study of OX40 agonist ivuxolimab in advanced cancers. For the study at large: The patients received agonistic anti-OX40 (CD134) antibody ivuxolimab. Dosing consisted of intravenous ivuxolimab at 0.01 to 10 mg/kg every 2 weeks. One patient with hepatocellular carcinoma and two with cutaneous melanoma, three in all, had partial responses. Whole-study results and caveats: Among T cells, CD8+ cells averaged more expanded clones than CD4+ cells.

The CDR3 is made up of 13 amino acids. V was pared by 6 bases and J by 6 bases, with 4 bases of the junction left unmatched. Germline CDR1 LNHNV, CDR2 YYDKDF (reference sequence). Notes on this clone: The antigen is unknown.

Assay used: immunoSEQ multiplex PCR; TCRdb lists only in-frame clones, some missing. The sample lists over 50,000 clones; around nine tenths were seen once. The material sequenced was CD4+ or CD8+ T cells sorted from blood, taken in a trial of the OX40 agonist ivuxolimab. This chain connects TRBV15 to TRBJ2-5; 10 bases agree with TRBD2. This receptor was obtained from an adult with an advanced solid tumor such as melanoma, head and neck, liver or kidney cancer. The chain's CDR3 is CATRPSGGKTQYF. CDR3 DNA: TGTGCCACCAGACCTAGCGGGGGTAAGACCCAGTACTTC. Full variable domain (remainder filled in from reference TRBV15 and TRBJ2-5): DAMVIQNPRYQVTQFGKPVTLSCSQTLNHNVMYWYQQKSSQAPKLLFHYYDKDFNNEADTPDNFQSRRPNTSFCFLDIRSPGLGDTAMYLCATRPSGGKTQYFGPGTRLLVL.